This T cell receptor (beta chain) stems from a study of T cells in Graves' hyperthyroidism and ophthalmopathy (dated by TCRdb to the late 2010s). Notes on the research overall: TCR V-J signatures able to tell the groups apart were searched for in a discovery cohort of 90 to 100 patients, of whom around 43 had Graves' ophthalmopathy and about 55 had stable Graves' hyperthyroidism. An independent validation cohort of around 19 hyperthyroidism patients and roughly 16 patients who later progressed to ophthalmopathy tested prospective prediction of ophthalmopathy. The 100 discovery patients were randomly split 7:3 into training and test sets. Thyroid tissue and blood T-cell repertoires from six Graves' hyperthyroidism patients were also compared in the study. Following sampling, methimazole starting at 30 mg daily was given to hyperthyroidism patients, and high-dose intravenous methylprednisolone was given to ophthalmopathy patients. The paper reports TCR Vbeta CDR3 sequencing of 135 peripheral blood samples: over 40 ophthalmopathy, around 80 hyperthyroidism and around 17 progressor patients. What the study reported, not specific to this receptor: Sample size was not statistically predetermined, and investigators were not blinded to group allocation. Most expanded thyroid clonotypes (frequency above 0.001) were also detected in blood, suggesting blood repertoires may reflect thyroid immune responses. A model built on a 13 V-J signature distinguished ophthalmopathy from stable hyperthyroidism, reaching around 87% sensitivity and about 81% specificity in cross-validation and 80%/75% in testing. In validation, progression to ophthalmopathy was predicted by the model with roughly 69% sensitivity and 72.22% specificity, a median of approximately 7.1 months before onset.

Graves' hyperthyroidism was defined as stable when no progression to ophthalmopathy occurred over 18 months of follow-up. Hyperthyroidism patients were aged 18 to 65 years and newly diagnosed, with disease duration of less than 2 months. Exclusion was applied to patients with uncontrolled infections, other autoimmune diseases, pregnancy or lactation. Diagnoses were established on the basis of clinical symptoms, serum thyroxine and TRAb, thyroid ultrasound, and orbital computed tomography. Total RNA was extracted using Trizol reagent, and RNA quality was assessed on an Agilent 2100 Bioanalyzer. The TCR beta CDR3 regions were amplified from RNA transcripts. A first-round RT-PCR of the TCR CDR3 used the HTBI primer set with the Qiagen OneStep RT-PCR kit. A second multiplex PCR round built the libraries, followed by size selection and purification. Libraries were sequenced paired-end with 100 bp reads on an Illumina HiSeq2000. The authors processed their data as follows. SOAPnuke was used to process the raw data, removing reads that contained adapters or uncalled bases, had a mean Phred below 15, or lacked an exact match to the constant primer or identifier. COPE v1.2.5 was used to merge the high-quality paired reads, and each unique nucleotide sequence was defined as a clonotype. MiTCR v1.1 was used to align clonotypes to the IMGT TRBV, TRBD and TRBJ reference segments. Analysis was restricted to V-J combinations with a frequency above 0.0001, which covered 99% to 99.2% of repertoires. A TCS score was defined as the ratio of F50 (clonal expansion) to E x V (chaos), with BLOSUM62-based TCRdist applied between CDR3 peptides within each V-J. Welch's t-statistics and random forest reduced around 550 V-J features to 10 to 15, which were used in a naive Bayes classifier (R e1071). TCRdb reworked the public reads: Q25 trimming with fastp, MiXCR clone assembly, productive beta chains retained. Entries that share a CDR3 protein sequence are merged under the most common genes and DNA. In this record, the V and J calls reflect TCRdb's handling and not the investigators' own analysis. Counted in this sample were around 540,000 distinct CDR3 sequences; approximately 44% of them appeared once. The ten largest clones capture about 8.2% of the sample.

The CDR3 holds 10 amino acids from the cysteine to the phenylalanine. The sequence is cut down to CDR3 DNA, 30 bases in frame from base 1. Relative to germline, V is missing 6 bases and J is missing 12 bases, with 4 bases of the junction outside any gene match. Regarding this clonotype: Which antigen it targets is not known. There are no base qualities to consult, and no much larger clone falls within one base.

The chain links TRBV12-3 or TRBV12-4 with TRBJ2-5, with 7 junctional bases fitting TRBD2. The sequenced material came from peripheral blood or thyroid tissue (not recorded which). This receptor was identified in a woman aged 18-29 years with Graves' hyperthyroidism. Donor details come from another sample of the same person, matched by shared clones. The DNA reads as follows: TGTGCCAGCAGCGGACTAGAAAAGTACTTC. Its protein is CASSGLEKYF.